This section outlines one TCR beta chain sequence together with its context. Its antigen target is currently unknown. Per-base qualities were not stored, and no clone one base away is much larger. The cohort comprised under 700 healthy bone marrow donors. At the time of sampling, all cohort members were nominally healthy, though unrecorded immune exposures were likely present. The donor was CMV seropositive and belonged to the group of around 300 seropositive cohort members. A peripheral blood sample was provided by each donor, and peripheral blood mononuclear cells were used for TCR beta sequencing. Genomic DNA extraction from the blood cell samples was performed with the Qiagen DNeasy Blood Extraction Kit. CDR1 and CDR2 are drawn from the germline V gene: SGHTS, YDEGEE. The CDR3 runs 15 amino acids, cysteine and phenylalanine included. The kept DNA is CDR3 alone, 45 bases in frame from the first base. V sheds 4 bases and J sheds 6 bases, leaving 18 bases between their ends.

The data are from a study of cytomegalovirus exposure and HLA in healthy donors (dated by TCRdb to about 2017). Broadly, across the study: According to an earlier analysis of 450 to 650 of the donors, about 190 million T cells yielded 100 million or so unique TCR beta sequences and about 280 Gb of sequence data. Around 330 gigabases of sequencing data and 70 million to 100 million unique TCR sequences made up an early release that covered about 640 HLA-typed donors. Among the approximately 400 genotyped donors, 81% belonged to the genetic ancestry cluster associated with self-reported Caucasian donors. The study aimed to test whether cataloging public T cell receptors could reveal signatures of past pathogen exposure. The study used immunosequencing to profile the T cell repertoires of around 600 subjects and linked those repertoires to cytomegalovirus serostatus. In addition to the first cohort of 666 subjects, a separate validation cohort of 120 different subjects was used. To predict cytomegalovirus infection status, the study combined high-throughput TCR immunosequencing, statistical association of individual TCRs with disease status, and machine learning. A later analysis re-examined previously published TCR beta repertoires from around 670 donors and added high-resolution HLA genotyping to investigate patterns of TCR occurrence. The later analysis used no new phenotypic data to find candidate immune exposures, relying instead on TCR beta sequences and their occurrence across donors. To decide whether each TCR beta V gene segment behaved as functional or pseudogenic, an earlier analysis of 587 of the donors relied on high-throughput TCR beta sequencing. Alongside the repertoire data, information on donor age, sex, ethnicity and CMV serostatus was compiled. A later genetic analysis used genome-wide SNP genotypes for about 55% of the 666 donors, treating that subset as a discovery cohort. All discovery cohort repertoires had been generated using a single sequencing platform. HLA typing included class I and class II loci at four-digit resolution. Typing coverage differed by locus: A, B, C, DRB1 and DQB1 were typed in about 620-630 donors, DQA1 in 522, DPA1 in 606, and DPB1 in about 450. A handful of DR-DQ haplotypes were treated as single units for association and clustering because of strong linkage in the cohort. Among around 400 genotyped donors of the cohort, an average of approximately 200,000 unique TCR beta nucleotide sequences was sequenced per donor, of which 15% to 20% were non-productive. On the study overall, not on this receptor specifically: Most CMV-associated TCR beta chains appeared to be HLA-restricted in a later analysis, and the HLA associations seemed to be driven largely by CMV exposure. The earlier analysis of 587 of the donors excluded roughly 17 rarely observed V segments, including chromosome 9 orphons, because counts were too low. CMV serostatus was the only immune exposure information available for the cohort. According to a later analysis, parvovirus B19, influenza, CMV and Epstein-Barr virus appeared linked to several top co-occurrence clusters. The study listed around 160 TCR beta chains as associated with cytomegalovirus. Three of the identified cytomegalovirus-associated TCR beta chains were confirmed in vitro to be specific for cytomegalovirus antigens. A group of highly shared sequence variants was considered likely to be a technical artifact of the sequencing pipeline. Broadly in line with IMGT annotations, most TCR beta V segments showed up in productive rearrangements about 87% or about 30% of the time in an earlier analysis of 587 of the donors. V-gene and J-gene trimming of TCR beta chains was associated with a missense DCLRE1C variant in a later genetic analysis, and the association was replicated in an independent cohort. The classifier was reported to diagnose cytomegalovirus status with high specificity and sensitivity in both the original and validation cohorts. Specific HLA alleles were associated with 15,000 to 20,000 TCR beta sequences at a false discovery rate of 0.05 in a later analysis. A further reported finding was that TCR beta sequences accurately predicted the HLA-A and HLA-B alleles for most subjects in the first cohort. Compared with equally common non-associated chains, HLA-associated TCR beta chains in a later analysis were more clonally expanded and had lower generation probabilities. HLA typing was unavailable for some donors at each locus, so association tests used only the typed subset. Some IMGT-functional V segments, including TRBV6-2 and TRBV6-3, could not be distinguished by the 87-base-pair reads and were therefore excluded. Sequencing depth was assumed to be roughly uniform across donors in the presence/absence analyses, though that assumption may not hold. Most TCR sequences were seen in very few donors, while some public TCRs were found in many individuals. According to a later genetic analysis, donors in an Asian-associated ancestry cluster had fewer N-insertions in productive TCRs than the roughly 700-donor mean. In a later analysis, the rate of TCR association differed among HLA loci, with DRB1 alleles having the most associated TCRs and HLA-C alleles having the fewest. When HLA alleles, especially DR and DQ, strongly co-occurred, attributing TCR associations to individual alleles was difficult. Linkage disequilibrium might explain the correlated functional status among segregating V segments, but an unknown experimental factor could not be excluded. Only TCR beta chains were sequenced in this cohort, and the absence of alpha or paired-chain data limited detectable features. It was suggested by the authors that the approach could potentially be generalized to other disease states and immunological phenotypes.

Libraries were made using the immunoSEQ multiplex PCR assay. A mixture of 60 forward primers for TCR Vbeta segments and 13 reverse primers for TCR Jbeta segments was used in the multiplex PCR. Amplification of the CDR3 region of rearranged TCR beta genes was performed with a multiplex PCR assay on genomic DNA. The Illumina HiSeq System was used to sequence the amplified TCR beta libraries as 87-base-pair reads. The study's processing was this. A later analysis tallied roughly 78 million unique TCR beta chains across the 650 to 750 repertoires, and about 10 million of those chains were shared by two or more donors. Raw reads were error-corrected and collapsed into unique sequences by a nearest-neighbor algorithm in which closely related sequences were merged to remove PCR and sequencing errors. To assign V, D and J gene segments, CDR3 sequences were aligned to IMGT reference sequences. For a sequence to be retained, a match of at least six nucleotides to both a V gene segment and a J gene segment was required. Rearrangements were classified as productive when the CDR3 lacked stop codons and remained in frame with V and J, and all other rearrangements were classified as non-productive. Following IMGT convention, CDR3 was defined as the stretch from the second conserved V-encoded cysteine up to the conserved J-encoded phenylalanine. The earlier analysis of 587 of the donors excluded any sequence lacking an unambiguous match to a single V gene segment. An earlier analysis of 450 to 650 of the donors called V segments functional above 56.7% productive rearrangements and segregating when the between-donor standard deviation exceeded 5%. A statistical classification framework was developed to diagnose cytomegalovirus status using the catalog of TCR beta chain sequences. In a later analysis, TCR nucleotide sequences were compared against IMGT/GENE-DB human TR gene sequences so that V and J genes could be assigned. A later analysis assigned CDR3 sequences and most-parsimonious VDJ recombination scenarios with the TCRdist pipeline. A later analysis defined each TCR beta chain by its CDR3 amino acid sequence plus V-gene family, and excluded reads lacking a unique V-gene family. A later analysis removed 500 to 600 highly shared, low-generation-probability nucleotide sequences to deal with suspected cross-contamination and a sequencing artifact. A later analysis calculated a clonal expansion index for each public chain from normalized within-repertoire ranks of inferred template counts. In a later analysis, generation probabilities were computed using a VDJ recombination model fitted to out-of-frame rearrangements, and the results were checked against IGoR. A later analysis scored TCR-TCR, TCR-HLA and TCR-CMV co-occurrence with hypergeometric tests, applying a repertoire-size bias correction to TCR pairs. To estimate false discovery rates, a later analysis permuted the HLA or CMV assignments 20 times. In a later analysis, co-occurring TCRs were grouped using DBSCAN, with TCRdist sequence similarity added in when clustering inside HLA-allele-positive subsets. Repertoires with fewer than 30,000 or more than 120,000 public chains were left out of co-occurrence clustering, as were about 5 repertoires with anomalous nucleotide sharing. As stored in TCRdb, this immuneACCESS dataset retains in-frame rearrangements with V and J assigned. A fraction of the clones does not appear; measured against another copy, unresolved V genes explain less than half of the discrepancy, and the remainder lacks a known reason. V, J and clone size were drawn from that table, and D and trimming were deduced from the DNA. The sample table holds about 130,000 clones, of which 75% to 90% were seen once. Together, the top ten hold approximately 6.7% of the sample.

The sequence joins TRBV5-8 to TRBJ2-3, with no confident D gene call. The material sequenced was PBMCs. The sequence was collected from a woman in her twenties or thirties in good health and CMV-seropositive. The DNA is as follows: TGTGCCAGCAGCCGAGATCCAGCTTCGACTGATACGCAGTATTTT. This codes for CASSRDPASTDTQYF.